This TCR beta chain was captured in a study of cytomegalovirus exposure and HLA in healthy donors. Study-wide points: In all likelihood, a cluster of highly shared sequence variants was a sequencing artifact.

A note on this clone: Its antigen is not known.

The PCR employed 60 Vbeta primers together with 13 Jbeta primers. Data came from immunoSEQ multiplex PCR; TCRdb stores just in-frame clones and leaves some out. The sample contains roughly 77,000 clones, roughly two thirds of which appear only once. The TCR originated in a woman in her 50s in good health and CMV-seropositive. Sequencing was performed on PBMCs.

The CDR3 spells CASSPARSSSTDTQYF. The CDR3 DNA reads TGTGCCAGCAGCCCAGCCAGGTCCTCTAGCACAGATACGCAGTATTTT. The genes are TRBV9 and TRBJ2-3; D gene ambiguous. Trimming cost V 4 bases and J 0 bases, with 15 bases left between them. CDR3 length equals 16 residues. Germline loops: CDR1 SGDLS, CDR2 YYNGEE.